Shown below are 3 T cell receptor beta chains from a single sample sequenced in a study of CD8 T cells in Susac syndrome. Reverse transcription of 0.5 to 1 ug RNA was performed with random hexamers. Each CDR3 protein is one row after TCRdb ran MiXCR on the immunoSEQ multiplex PCR reads. The data show roughly 130,000 distinct CDR3 sequences, less than 95% seen once. Specimen: CD4+ T cells from PBMCs. These receptors were taken from a human donor with multiple sclerosis.

The rearrangement joins TRBV5-8 to TRBJ1-5; unclear D gene. CDR3 length: 17 amino acids. Germline CDR1 and CDR2: SGHTS and YDEGEE. V lost 1 base and J lost 0, with 14 bases in between. The CDR3 coding sequence is TGTGCCAGCAGCTTGTTTATCAGAAAAGATAGCAATCAGCCCCAGCATTTT. This gives the protein CASSLFIRKDSNQPQHF.

V and J are TRBV5-1 and TRBJ2-2; 9 bases match TRBD1. The J segment lost 3 bases and the V segment lost 3 bases, leaving 3 bases of the junction unmatched. Germline V gene data show CDR1 as SGHRS and CDR2 as YFSETQ. The CDR3 is made up of 15 amino acids. The CDR3 sequence is CASSWGQGDTGELFF. The CDR3 DNA sequence: TGCGCCAGCAGCTGGGGACAGGGAGACACCGGGGAGCTGTTTTTT.

The V call is TRBV5-4, the J call TRBJ2-2; the D is unclear. Germline assignment: CDR1 SGHNT and CDR2 YYREEE (reference sequence). V lost 0 bases, J lost 4 bases, and 4 bases lay in between. The CDR3 is 13 amino acids. The CDR3 loop reads CASSLEPTGELFF. CDR3 DNA sequence: TGTGCCAGCAGCTTGGAGCCCACCGGGGAGCTGTTTTTT.